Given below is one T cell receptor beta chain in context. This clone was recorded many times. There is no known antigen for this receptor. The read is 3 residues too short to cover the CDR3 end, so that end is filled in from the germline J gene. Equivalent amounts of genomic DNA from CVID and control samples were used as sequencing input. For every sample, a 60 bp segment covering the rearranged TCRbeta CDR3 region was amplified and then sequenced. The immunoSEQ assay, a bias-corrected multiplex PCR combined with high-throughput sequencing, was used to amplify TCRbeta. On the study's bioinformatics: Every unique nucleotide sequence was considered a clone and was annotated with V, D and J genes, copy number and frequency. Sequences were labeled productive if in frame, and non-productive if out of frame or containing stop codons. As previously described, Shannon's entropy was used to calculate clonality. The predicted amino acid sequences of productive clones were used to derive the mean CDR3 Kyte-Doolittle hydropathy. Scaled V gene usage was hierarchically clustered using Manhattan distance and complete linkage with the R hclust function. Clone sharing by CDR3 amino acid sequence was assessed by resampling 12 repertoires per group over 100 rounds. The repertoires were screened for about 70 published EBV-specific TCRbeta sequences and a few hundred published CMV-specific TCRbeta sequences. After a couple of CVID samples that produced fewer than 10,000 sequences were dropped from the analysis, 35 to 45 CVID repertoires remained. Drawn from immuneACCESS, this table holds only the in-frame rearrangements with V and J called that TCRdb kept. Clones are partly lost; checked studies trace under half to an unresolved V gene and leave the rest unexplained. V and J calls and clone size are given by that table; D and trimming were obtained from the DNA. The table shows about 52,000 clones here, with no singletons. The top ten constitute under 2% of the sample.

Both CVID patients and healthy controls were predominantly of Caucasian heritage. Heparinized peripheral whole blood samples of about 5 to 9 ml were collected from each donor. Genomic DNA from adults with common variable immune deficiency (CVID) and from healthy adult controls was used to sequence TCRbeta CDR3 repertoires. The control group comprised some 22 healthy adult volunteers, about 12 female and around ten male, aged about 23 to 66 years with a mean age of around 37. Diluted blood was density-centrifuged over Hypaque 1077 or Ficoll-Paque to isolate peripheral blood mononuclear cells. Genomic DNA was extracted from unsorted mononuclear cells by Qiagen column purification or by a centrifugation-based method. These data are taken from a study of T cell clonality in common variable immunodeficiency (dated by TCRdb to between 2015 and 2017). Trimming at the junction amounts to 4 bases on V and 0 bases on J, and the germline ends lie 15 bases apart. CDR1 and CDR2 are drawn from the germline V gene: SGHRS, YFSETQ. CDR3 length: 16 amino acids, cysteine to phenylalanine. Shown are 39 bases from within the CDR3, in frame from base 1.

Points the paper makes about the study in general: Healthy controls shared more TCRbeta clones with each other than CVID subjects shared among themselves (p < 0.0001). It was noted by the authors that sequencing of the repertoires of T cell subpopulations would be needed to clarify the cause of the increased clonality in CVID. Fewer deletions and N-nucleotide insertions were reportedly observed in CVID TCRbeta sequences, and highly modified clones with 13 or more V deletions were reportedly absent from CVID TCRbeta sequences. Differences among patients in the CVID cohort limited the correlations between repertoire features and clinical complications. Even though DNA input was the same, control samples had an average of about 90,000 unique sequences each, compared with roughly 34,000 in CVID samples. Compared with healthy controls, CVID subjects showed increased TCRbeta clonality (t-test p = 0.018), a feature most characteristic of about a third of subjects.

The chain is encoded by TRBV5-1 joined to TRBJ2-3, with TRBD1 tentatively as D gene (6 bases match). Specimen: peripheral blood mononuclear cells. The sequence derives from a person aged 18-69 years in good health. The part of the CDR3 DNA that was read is TGCGCCAGCAGCCCCGGACAGAGGATAAGCACAGATACG. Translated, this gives CASSPGQRISTDT. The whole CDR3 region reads CASSPGQRISTDTQYF. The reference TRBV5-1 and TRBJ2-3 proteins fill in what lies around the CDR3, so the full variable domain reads KAGVTQTPRYLIKTRGQQVTLSCSPISGHRSVSWYQQTPGQGLQFLFEYFSETQRNKGNFPGRFSGRQFSNSRSEMNVSTLELGDSALYLCASSPGQRISTDTQYFGPGTRLTVL.